This TCR beta chain appears in the sequencing data of a study of cytomegalovirus exposure and HLA in healthy donors. This CDR3 has 14 amino acids. Germline assignment: CDR1 WSHSY and CDR2 SAAADI. Trimming at V came to 6 bases and at J to 5 bases, leaving 9 bases not matched to a gene. The PCR ran on 60 Vbeta and 13 Jbeta primers. Generated by immunoSEQ multiplex PCR, the TCRdb table keeps only in-frame clones and is missing some. This table has roughly 150,000 clones, roughly four fifths appearing once. Study findings and constraints: A later analysis associated 15,000 to 20,000 TCR beta sequences with HLA alleles at a 0.05 false discovery rate. Across HLA loci, a later analysis found differing TCR association rates, with DRB1 most and HLA-C fewest. TCR beta chains numbering more than 150 were designated cytomegalovirus-associated.

This clone came up once. Antigen: not known. The donors comprised healthy bone marrow donors. Sequenced sample: PBMCs. The chain employs TRBV10-2 and TRBJ2-5, with TRBD1 matching over 7 bases. This TCR came from a man aged 50-59 years in good health and CMV-seropositive. The CDR3 protein is CASRVRGSSETQYF. CDR3 bases: TGCGCCAGCAGGGTCAGGGGGTCTAGTGAGACCCAGTACTTC.